The clone carrying this T cell receptor beta chain was seen many times. Antigen specificity is unknown. The sample belongs to a study of prognosis after radiotherapy for stage I lung cancer. Study overall: Medical inoperability was considered to apply to all enrolled non-small cell lung cancer patients. Squamous cell carcinoma was diagnosed in several patients and adenocarcinoma in around 13. None of the patients had concurrent treatment alongside stereotactic body radiotherapy. Points from the study as a whole: The authors reported that TRBV and TRBJ gene usage differed between patients with and without metastases.

The TCR beta CDR3 region was amplified from genomic DNA, with two rounds of multiplex PCR being used for the amplification. First-round PCR, the initial amplification, used primers specific to each TRBV and TRBJ gene. TCRdb ran MiXCR on the multiplex PCR reads and lists one entry per CDR3 protein. The data contain about 17,000 distinct CDR3 sequences, about 17% of them singletons. This CDR3 comprises 13 residues. V gave up 8 bases and J gave up 0 bases, with 10 bases separating them. This receptor was identified in a donor at least 50 years old with non-small cell lung cancer. The sample consisted of PBMCs, taken before or after stereotactic body radiation therapy (not recorded which). This rearrangement joins TRBV12-3 or TRBV12-4 to TRBJ2-5, with D perhaps matching TRBD2 (5 bases). In DNA form, the CDR3 reads TGTGCCAGCGGAGCGGCAGACCAAGAGACCCAGTACTTC. This codes for CASGAADQETQYF.